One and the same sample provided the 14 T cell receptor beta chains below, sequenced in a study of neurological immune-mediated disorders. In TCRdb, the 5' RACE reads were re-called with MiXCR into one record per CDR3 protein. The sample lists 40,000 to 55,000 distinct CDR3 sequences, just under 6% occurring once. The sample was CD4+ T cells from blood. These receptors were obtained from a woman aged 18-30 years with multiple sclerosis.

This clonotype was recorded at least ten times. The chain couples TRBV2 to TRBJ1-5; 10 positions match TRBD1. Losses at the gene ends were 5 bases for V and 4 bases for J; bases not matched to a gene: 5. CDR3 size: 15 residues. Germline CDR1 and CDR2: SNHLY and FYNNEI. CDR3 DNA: TGTGCCAGCAGTAGACAGGGGGCGCGGAATCAGCCCCAGCATTTT. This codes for CASSRQGARNQPQHF.

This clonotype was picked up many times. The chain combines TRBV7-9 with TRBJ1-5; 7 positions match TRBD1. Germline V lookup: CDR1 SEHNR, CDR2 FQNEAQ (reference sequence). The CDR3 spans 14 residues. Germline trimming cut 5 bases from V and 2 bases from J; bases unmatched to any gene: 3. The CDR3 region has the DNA TGTGCCAGCAGCCAAGACAGGGGCAATCAGCCCCAGCATTTT. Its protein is CASSQDRGNQPQHF.

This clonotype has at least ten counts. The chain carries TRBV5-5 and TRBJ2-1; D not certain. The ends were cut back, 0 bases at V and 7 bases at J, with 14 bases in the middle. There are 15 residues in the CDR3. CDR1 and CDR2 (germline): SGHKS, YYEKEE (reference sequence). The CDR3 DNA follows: TGTGCCAGCAGCTTGGAGGCAGGTCTTTGGAATGAGCAGTTCTTC. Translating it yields CASSLEAGLWNEQFF.

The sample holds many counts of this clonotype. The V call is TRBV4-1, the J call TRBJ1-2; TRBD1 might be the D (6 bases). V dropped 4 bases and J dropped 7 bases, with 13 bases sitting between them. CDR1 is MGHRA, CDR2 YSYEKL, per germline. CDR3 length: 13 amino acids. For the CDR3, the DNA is TGCGCCAGCAGCCGGGGGCCCGACGGTGGCTACACCTTC. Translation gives CASSRGPDGGYTF.

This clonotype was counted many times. The DNA for the CDR3 is TGTGCCAGCAGTGTTAGGGGACAAGTCACTGAAGCTTTCTTT. Protein sequence: CASSVRGQVTEAFF. The rearrangement joins TRBV6-1 to TRBJ1-1; D may be TRBD1 (6 bases). The CDR3 is made up of 14 amino acids. Trimming pared 4 bases from V and 4 bases from J, leaving 13 bases between. Per the germline V gene, CDR1 is MNHNS and CDR2 is SASEGT.

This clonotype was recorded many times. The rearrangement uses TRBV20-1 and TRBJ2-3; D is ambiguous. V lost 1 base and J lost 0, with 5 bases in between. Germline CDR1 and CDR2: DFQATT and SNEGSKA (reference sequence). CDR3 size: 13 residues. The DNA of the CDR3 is TGCAGTGCTAGAGTGAGTAGCACAGATACGCAGTATTTT. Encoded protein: CSARVSSTDTQYF.

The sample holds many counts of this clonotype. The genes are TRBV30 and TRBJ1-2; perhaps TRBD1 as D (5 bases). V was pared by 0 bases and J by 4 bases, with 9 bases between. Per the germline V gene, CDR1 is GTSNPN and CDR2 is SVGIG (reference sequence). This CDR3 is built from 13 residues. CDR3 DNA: TGTGCCTGGAGTGTGGCGACAGTCTATGGCTACACCTTC. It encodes CAWSVATVYGYTF.

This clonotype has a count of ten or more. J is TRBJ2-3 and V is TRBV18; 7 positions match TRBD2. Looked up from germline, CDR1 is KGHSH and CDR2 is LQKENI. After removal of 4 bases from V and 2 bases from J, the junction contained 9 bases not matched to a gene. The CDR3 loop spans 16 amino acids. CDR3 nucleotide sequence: TGTGCCAGCTCACGGCGACTAGCCTCGACCACAGATACGCAGTATTTT. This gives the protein CASSRRLASTTDTQYF.

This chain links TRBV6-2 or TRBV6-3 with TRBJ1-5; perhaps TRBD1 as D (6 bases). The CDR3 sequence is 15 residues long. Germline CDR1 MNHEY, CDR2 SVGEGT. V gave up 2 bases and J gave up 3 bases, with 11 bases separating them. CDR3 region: CASSYAQGSNQPQHF. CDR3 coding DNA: TGTGCCAGCAGTTACGCACAGGGATCCAATCAGCCCCAGCATTTT.

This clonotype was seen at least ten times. The CDR3 loop reads CASSLQGAGGYTF. The CDR3 DNA follows: TGTGCCAGCAGTTTACAGGGGGCAGGGGGCTACACCTTC. The rearrangement joins TRBV27 to TRBJ1-2; 8 nucleotides agree with TRBD1. Losses at the gene ends were 2 bases for V and 8 bases for J; bases not matched to a gene: 4. This CDR3 has 13 amino acids. Germline values: CDR1 MNHEY, CDR2 SMNVEV (reference sequence).

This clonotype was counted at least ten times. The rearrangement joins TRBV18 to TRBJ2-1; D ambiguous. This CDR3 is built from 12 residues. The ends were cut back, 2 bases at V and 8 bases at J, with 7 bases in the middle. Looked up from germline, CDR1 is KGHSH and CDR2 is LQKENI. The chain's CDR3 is CASSPGWDEQFF. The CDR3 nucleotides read TGTGCCAGCTCACCAGGGTGGGATGAGCAGTTCTTC.

DNA for the CDR3: TGTGCCAGCAGGAGGGCGGGCTCCGAAGCTTTCTTT. This codes for CASRRAGSEAFF. The rearrangement links TRBV12-3 or TRBV12-4 to TRBJ1-1; D ambiguous. V was cut by 6 bases and J by 8 bases, with 13 bases left in between. This CDR3 has 12 amino acids.

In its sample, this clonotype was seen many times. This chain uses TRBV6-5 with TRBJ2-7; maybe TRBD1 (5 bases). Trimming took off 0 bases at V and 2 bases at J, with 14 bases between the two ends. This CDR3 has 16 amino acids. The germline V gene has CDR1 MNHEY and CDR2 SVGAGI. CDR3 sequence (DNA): TGTGCCAGCAGTTACTCGACGGCAGTGGGGCCCTACGAGCAGTACTTC. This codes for CASSYSTAVGPYEQYF.

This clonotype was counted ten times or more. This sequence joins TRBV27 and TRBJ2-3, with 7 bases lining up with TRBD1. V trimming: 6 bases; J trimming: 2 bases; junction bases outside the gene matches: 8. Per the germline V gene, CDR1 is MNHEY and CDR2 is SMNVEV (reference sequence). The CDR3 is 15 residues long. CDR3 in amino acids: CASSPDRRFTDTQYF. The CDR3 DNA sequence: TGTGCCAGCAGCCCGGACAGGCGATTCACAGATACGCAGTATTTT.